This TCR beta chain is from a study of T cell responses to AZD1222 COVID-19 vaccine. V lost 6 bases to trimming and J lost 2 bases, with 10 bases between them. The CDR3 has 13 residues. Germline V CDR1 and CDR2: MNHEY, SVGAGI. Produced via immunoSEQ multiplex PCR; TCRdb's table is partial and in-frame only. The sample shows roughly 150,000 clones, roughly nine tenths of them seen only once. Findings and limits, study-wide: The CD4 TCRs associated with vaccination extended across spike and predominated at 160-218 and 743-854. White British people made up most donors, females outnumbered males, and clonal diversity was possibly underestimated. The study reported that nearly half of spike-specific TCRs target unmutated variant regions.

On this clone itself: Its target is not known.

This clonotype originated in an adult who had recovered from COVID-19. The sample in question was peripheral blood, obtained after recovery from COVID-19. This chain uses TRBV6-5 with TRBJ1-1, with D maybe TRBD1 (6 bases). CDR3 sequence (DNA): TGTGCCAGCAGCCAGGGACACAACACTGAAGCTTTCTTT. It yields the protein CASSQGHNTEAFF.